Listed below are T cell receptor beta chains from one sample, sequenced in a study of PD-1 blockade in classical Hodgkin lymphoma. The protocol was immunoSEQ multiplex PCR, while the TCRdb copy is restricted to in-frame clones and leaves out a portion. The sample includes 55,000 to 60,000 clones, roughly 90% seen only once; the top ten take around 9.3%. The sample here was peripheral blood mononuclear cells (PBMCs), taken before the second cycle of nivolumab. These receptor sequences come from a human donor with classical Hodgkin lymphoma. The CDR3 runs from the conserved cysteine through the conserved F or W. D genes are given only for firm matches. Size values are once, few and many counts, or a class for expanded clones, and some rows have none.

TRBV7-2	15	-	TRBJ1-5	-	TGTGCCAGCAGCTTAGTTGGCAATAGCAATCAGCCCCAGCATTTT	CASSLVGNSNQPQHF
TRBV27	16	-	TRBJ2-7	TRBD2	TGTGCCAGCAGTTTATCGTCTAGCGGGAACCACTACGAGCAGTACTTC	CASSLSSSGNHYEQYF
TRBV6-5	14	-	TRBJ1-1	-	TGTGCCAGCAGTTACTCGACTACAGGCACTGAAGCTTTCTTT	CASSYSTTGTEAFF
TRBV9	12	-	TRBJ1-1	-	TGTGCCAGCAGCACCCCCGGGGGTGAAGCTTTCTTT	CASSTPGGEAFF
TRBV25-1	17	-	TRBJ2-2	-	TGTGCCAGCAGTGAAGACAGGCCTACCTGGGGCACCGGGGAGCTGTTTTTT	CASSEDRPTWGTGELFF
TRBV11-3	12	-	TRBJ2-7	-	TGTGCCAGCAGCTTAAGGGAAAACGAGCAGTACTTC	CASSLRENEQYF
TRBV14	11	-	TRBJ1-1	-	TGTGCCAGCAGCATAGACAGGCCCGAGTTCTTT	CASSIDRPEFF
TRBV11-2	13	-	TRBJ2-3	-	TGTGCCAGCAGCCTAGAGAGGGAGCTACCGCAGTATTTT	CASSLERELPQYF
TRBV5-8	19	-	TRBJ2-6	TRBD1	TGTGCCAGCAGCTTGTTTTTTGGGACAGGGGCCTCTGGGGCCAACGTCCTGACTTTC	CASSLFFGTGASGANVLTF
TRBV9	15	-	TRBJ2-5	TRBD2	TGTGCCAGCAGCCCCCAAGGAGCGGGGGTGGAGACCCAGTACTTC	CASSPQGAGVETQYF
TRBV2	13	-	TRBJ2-7	-	TGTGCCACCATGGAGGGGGCTAGCTACGAGCAGTACTTC	CATMEGASYEQYF
TRBV7-9	15	-	TRBJ2-1	TRBD1	TGTGCCAGCAGCTTAGCGCGGTCAGGGGGCAATGAGCAGTTCTTC	CASSLARSGGNEQFF
TRBV9	15	-	TRBJ1-2	-	TGTGCCAGCAGCGTAGGTCGGGCAGACCCGTATGGCTACACCTTC	CASSVGRADPYGYTF
TRBV11-1	14	-	TRBJ1-2	TRBD1	TGTGCCAGCAGCCTGGACAGGGGGCCCTATGGCTACACCTTC	CASSLDRGPYGYTF
TRBV9	17	once	TRBJ2-7	-	TGTGCCAGCAGCGTAGCTACAGACCCGAAAGGGTCCTACGAGCAGTACTTC	CASSVATDPKGSYEQYF
TRBV27	13	once	TRBJ2-1	-	TGTGCCAGCAGTTTCGCCAGGGCCTATGAGCAGTTCTTC	CASSFARAYEQFF
TRBV30	14	-	TRBJ1-1	-	TGTGCCTGGACCCACCCAAGCGGCTCGACGAGAGCTTTCTTT	CAWTHPSGSTRAFF
TRBV6-5	13	-	TRBJ2-7	-	TGTGCCAGCAGTGATTCCCCCTCCTACGAGCAGTACTTC	CASSDSPSYEQYF
TRBV9	14	-	TRBJ2-5	-	TGTGCCAGCAGCGTAGCTGCAGACCAAGAGACCCAGTACTTC	CASSVAADQETQYF
TRBV7-9	19	-	TRBJ2-1	TRBD2	TGTGCCAGCAGCTTAGTTACGGGACTAGCGGGCCACTCCTACAATGAGCAGTTCTTC	CASSLVTGLAGHSYNEQFF
TRBV20-1	10	-	TRBJ2-1	-	TGCAGTGCTAAAGGGACAGAGCAGTTCTTC	CSAKGTEQFF
TRBV4-3	19	-	TRBJ1-3	TRBD1	TGCGCCAGCAGCCAAGATCCCCGGACAGGGAGTCTGTGGGGAAACACCATATATTTT	CASSQDPRTGSLWGNTIYF
TRBV9	17	-	TRBJ2-1	TRBD2	TGTGCCAGCAGCGTATTAGAGTCTGCGGGGGGCTACAATGAGCAGTTCTTC	CASSVLESAGGYNEQFF
TRBV5-4	14	-	TRBJ2-7	-	TGTGCCAGCAGCTTGCCCGGGGCAGCCTACGAGCAGTACTTC	CASSLPGAAYEQYF
TRBV7-6	13	-	TRBJ1-2	-	TGTGCCAGCAGCTTAGCAGCGGGTCAGGGCTACACCTTC	CASSLAAGQGYTF
TRBV27	15	-	TRBJ2-7	TRBD1	TGTGCCAGCAGTTTCTCGACAGGGCACTCATACGAGCAGTACTTC	CASSFSTGHSYEQYF
TRBV21-1	19	-	TRBJ1-5	-	TGTGCCAGCAGCAAAGTGGGGTGTCGTCAGGGGAGATGGAATAGGCCCCAGCATTTT	CASSKVGCRQGRWNRPQHF
TRBV6-5	13	-	TRBJ2-7	-	TGTGCCAGCAGTTACGGGGACTCCTACGAGCAGTACTTC	CASSYGDSYEQYF
TRBV6-1	13	-	TRBJ1-4	-	TGTGCCAGCAGTGAACGCGAAAATGAAAAACTGTTTTTT	CASSERENEKLFF
TRBV9	15	-	TRBJ2-3	-	TGTGCCAGCAGCGTAGAAATAGCAGCAACAGATACGCAGTATTTT	CASSVEIAATDTQYF
TRBV11-3	13	few	TRBJ1-6	-	TGTGCCAGCAGCGCCCTGGGGGCATCACCCCTCCACTTT	CASSALGASPLHF
TRBV5-1	15	-	TRBJ2-4	-	TGCGCCAGCAGCCAGGCTTGGGGTGGCAAAAACATTCAGTACTTC	CASSQAWGGKNIQYF
TRBV5-8	11	-	TRBJ2-7	-	TGTGCCAGCAGCTCGCCATACGAGCAGTACTTC	CASSSPYEQYF
TRBV6-1	16	-	TRBJ1-1	TRBD1	TGTGCCAGCAGTGAACTGGGACAGGGGGCGCGTACTGAAGCTTTCTTT	CASSELGQGARTEAFF
TRBV30	13	-	TRBJ1-2	-	TGTGCCTGGAGTGTAGAGACTGAGTATGGCTACACCTTC	CAWSVETEYGYTF
TRBV5-1	16	-	TRBJ2-3	-	TGCGCCAGCAGCTTGGGGTCGACAGGTGGCACAGATACGCAGTATTTT	CASSLGSTGGTDTQYF
TRBV21-1	14	-	TRBJ1-2	-	TGTGCCAGCAGCAAAGTTGACAGGCCCTATGGCTACACCTTC	CASSKVDRPYGYTF